A selection of T cell receptor beta chains follows, all from one sample in a study of T-cell reconstitution after alpha-beta-depleted transplantation in children. TCRdb passed the PCR reads through MiXCR, listing each CDR3 protein once. The top ten clones hold around 30% of a sample with about 980,000 distinct CDR3 sequences, 25% to 35% of them seen once. Sequencing was performed on PBMCs, mostly from graft donor cells, taken 360 days after TCRalphabeta/CD19-depleted stem cell transplant. Source of these receptors: a boy younger than two who had a stem cell transplant for SCID, so the T cells may come from the graft donor. Each CDR3 is given with its conserved first and last residue. Each record gives: CDR3 protein, CDR3 DNA, clone size, D gene, V gene, J gene. The D gene is left open where the match is weak. The size field is filled for only some rows; it gives once, few, many or a size class.

CASQFTTAYEQYF,TGTGCCAGCCAGTTTACCACCGCCTACGAGCAGTACTTC,-,-,TRBV6-2/TRBV6-3,TRBJ2-7
CASAGLAVANTGELFF,TGTGCCAGCGCCGGTCTCGCGGTCGCGAACACCGGGGAGCTGTTTTTT,-,-,TRBV2,TRBJ2-2
CASSSVRRGRRTEAFF,TGCGCCAGCAGCTCGGTCAGGAGGGGGCGTCGAACTGAAGCTTTCTTT,few,TRBD1,TRBV5-1,TRBJ1-1
CASSATGGRGHEQFF,TGTGCCAGCAGCGCAACGGGGGGGAGGGGCCATGAGCAGTTCTTC,-,TRBD2,TRBV9,TRBJ2-1
CASSPRRAGYTDTQYF,TGTGCCAGCAGCCCTCGACGAGCCGGATACACAGATACGCAGTATTTT,few,-,TRBV9,TRBJ2-3
CASSEPSYNSPLHF,TGTGCCAGCAGTGAACCCTCATATAATTCACCCCTCCACTTT,few,-,TRBV2,TRBJ1-6
CSARDNPAYEQYF,TGCAGTGCTAGAGATAACCCAGCCTACGAGCAGTACTTC,-,-,TRBV20-1,TRBJ2-7
CASSSRQGARGYTF,TGTGCCAGCAGCTCAAGACAGGGGGCGAGGGGCTACACCTTC,-,TRBD1,TRBV13,TRBJ1-2
CASSLVGPNTDTQYF,TGTGCCAGCAGCTTAGTGGGACCCAACACAGATACGCAGTATTTT,few,-,TRBV7-2,TRBJ2-3
CASSPRRDTYSYEQYF,TGTGCCAGCAGCCCCCGACGGGACACGTACTCCTACGAGCAGTACTTC,-,-,TRBV7-9,TRBJ2-7
CASTPPEGPYEQYF,TGTGCCAGCACCCCCCCGGAAGGCCCCTACGAGCAGTACTTC,-,-,TRBV12-3/TRBV12-4,TRBJ2-7
CASSKAPGAPDTQYF,TGTGCCAGCAGCAAAGCCCCGGGGGCCCCAGATACGCAGTATTTT,-,-,TRBV7-3,TRBJ2-3
CAISDPREGDHSYNEQFF,TGTGCCATCAGTGACCCTCGTGAGGGGGACCACTCCTACAATGAGCAGTTCTTC,-,-,TRBV10-3,TRBJ2-1
CASNPAGPRPDTQYF,TGTGCCAGCAATCCAGCGGGGCCCAGACCAGATACGCAGTATTTT,-,TRBD2,TRBV28,TRBJ2-3
CASTRTGSGNTIYF,TGTGCCAGCACCAGGACAGGCTCTGGAAACACCATATATTTT,few,TRBD1,TRBV6-1,TRBJ1-3
CSVEVGVGNTGELFF,TGCAGCGTTGAAGTGGGGGTTGGGAACACCGGGGAGCTGTTTTTT,few,-,TRBV29-1,TRBJ2-2
CSVADGRTGVFGNTIYF,TGCAGCGTTGCTGATGGCCGGACAGGGGTTTTTGGAAACACCATATATTTT,-,TRBD1,TRBV29-1,TRBJ1-3
CSAGSAGRPHEQFF,TGCAGTGCAGGCTCAGCGGGTCGCCCCCATGAGCAGTTCTTC,few,-,TRBV20-1,TRBJ2-1
CASSYRLAGGSGDERFF,TGTGCCAGCAGCTACCGACTAGCGGGGGGATCGGGGGATGAGCGGTTCTTC,few,TRBD2,TRBV7-9,TRBJ2-1
CASSEMVEQFF,TGTGCCAGCAGTGAAATGGTTGAGCAGTTCTTC,-,-,TRBV2,TRBJ2-1
CASSLVGRKETQYF,TGCGCCAGCAGCTTGGTCGGTAGGAAGGAGACCCAGTACTTC,-,-,TRBV5-1,TRBJ2-5
CATTFWTPTNDTQYF,TGTGCCACCACTTTCTGGACCCCTACAAATGATACGCAGTATTTT,few,-,TRBV11-2,TRBJ2-3
CASSLEWAGELFF,TGTGCCAGCAGTTTGGAATGGGCCGGGGAGCTGTTTTTT,-,-,TRBV28,TRBJ2-2
CATSPGYSTDTQYF,TGTGCCACCTCTCCAGGTTATAGCACAGATACGCAGTATTTT,-,-,TRBV24-1,TRBJ2-3
CASSYTGPGLGGNEQFF,TGTGCCAGCAGTTACACAGGGCCGGGACTAGGTGGTAATGAGCAGTTCTTC,few,TRBD2,TRBV6-5,TRBJ2-1
CAISGVGPRGETQYF,TGTGCCATCAGTGGCGTAGGGCCGAGGGGGGAGACCCAGTACTTC,many,-,TRBV10-3,TRBJ2-5
CASSQGHLNEKLFF,TGTGCCAGCAGTCAGGGACACCTTAATGAAAAACTGTTTTTT,-,-,TRBV12-3/TRBV12-4,TRBJ1-4
CSARDWWAGNTEAFF,TGCAGTGCTAGAGATTGGTGGGCGGGGAACACTGAAGCTTTCTTT,few,-,TRBV20-1,TRBJ1-1
CSARVLGLAYQETQYF,TGCAGTGCTAGAGTTTTGGGACTAGCGTACCAAGAGACCCAGTACTTC,once,TRBD2,TRBV20-1,TRBJ2-5
CASSTGRNYEQYF,TGCGCCAGCAGCACGGGACGGAACTACGAGCAGTACTTC,many,-,TRBV5-1,TRBJ2-7
CASSPWDRRGTGELFF,TGTGCCAGCAGTCCTTGGGACAGGCGAGGGACCGGGGAGCTGTTTTTT,-,TRBD1,TRBV12-3/TRBV12-4,TRBJ2-2
CASSQEKGQGYEQYF,TGTGCCAGCAGCCAAGAAAAAGGACAGGGCTACGAGCAGTACTTC,-,TRBD1,TRBV4-2,TRBJ2-7
CASSETSGGAHNEQFF,TGCGCCAGCAGCGAAACTAGCGGGGGGGCCCACAATGAGCAGTTCTTC,-,TRBD2,TRBV5-1,TRBJ2-1
CASSLQNEQFF,TGTGCCAGCAGTTTGCAGAATGAGCAGTTCTTC,few,-,TRBV12-3/TRBV12-4,TRBJ2-1
CASSSGGRNQPQHF,TGTGCCAGCAGTTCCGGGGGGCGGAATCAGCCCCAGCATTTT,few,-,TRBV12-3/TRBV12-4,TRBJ1-5
CASRGSLWTKNEQFF,TGTGCCAGTAGGGGGTCCCTGTGGACTAAAAATGAGCAGTTCTTC,few,-,TRBV7-9,TRBJ2-1
CASKTGPRNNEQFF,TGTGCCAGTAAAACAGGGCCAAGAAACAATGAGCAGTTCTTC,-,-,TRBV19,TRBJ2-1
CASSDPGKREKLFF,TGTGCCAGCAGTGATCCAGGGAAACGCGAAAAACTGTTTTTT,few,-,TRBV25-1,TRBJ1-4
CATSINRWGLMNEQFF,TGTGCCACCAGCATCAACAGGTGGGGCCTTATGAATGAGCAGTTCTTC,-,-,TRBV15,TRBJ2-1
CASSDSRTGANEQYF,TGTGCCAGCAGCGACTCCAGGACAGGGGCAAACGAGCAGTACTTC,-,TRBD1,TRBV28,TRBJ2-7
CASSLIGTKGNNEQFF,TGTGCCAGCAGCTTAATCGGGACTAAGGGGAACAATGAGCAGTTCTTC,-,TRBD2,TRBV7-9,TRBJ2-1
CASSPQGTNEKLFF,TGTGCCAGCAGCCCACAGGGGACTAATGAAAAACTGTTTTTT,-,TRBD1,TRBV7-9,TRBJ1-4
CASSPRDRGNYEQYF,TGCGCCAGCAGCCCTCGGGACAGGGGGAACTACGAGCAGTACTTC,-,TRBD1,TRBV4-1,TRBJ2-7
CSVSGGRYEQYF,TGCAGCGTTTCGGGGGGTCGATACGAGCAGTACTTC,-,TRBD2,TRBV29-1,TRBJ2-7
CASSQSGHLNTEAFF,TGTGCCAGCAGCCAGTCGGGACACCTAAACACTGAAGCTTTCTTT,-,-,TRBV14,TRBJ1-1
CSAQAGGQRNEQFF,TGCAGTGCCCAAGCGGGGGGGCAGAGGAATGAGCAGTTCTTC,few,TRBD2,TRBV20-1,TRBJ2-1
CASSLAGAMNTEAFF,TGTGCCAGCAGTTTAGCAGGCGCCATGAACACTGAAGCTTTCTTT,-,-,TRBV12-3/TRBV12-4,TRBJ1-1
CASSQGQGASKTQYF,TGTGCCAGCAGCCAAGGACAGGGGGCATCGAAGACCCAGTACTTC,-,TRBD1,TRBV7-3,TRBJ2-5
CASSLPPGQITEAFF,TGTGCCAGTAGTCTCCCACCGGGACAGATCACTGAAGCTTTCTTT,few,TRBD1,TRBV19,TRBJ1-1
CAASGQQNTEAFF,TGTGCCGCCTCGGGACAGCAGAACACTGAAGCTTTCTTT,-,TRBD1,TRBV10-3,TRBJ1-1
CASSPRTSGGLGTQYF,TGTGCCAGCAGTCCCCGGACTAGCGGGGGTTTGGGTACGCAGTATTTT,once,TRBD2,TRBV12-3/TRBV12-4,TRBJ2-3
CSARYLGGTKGTQYF,TGCAGTGCTAGGTACCTCGGGGGGACCAAGGGGACCCAGTACTTC,-,TRBD2,TRBV20-1,TRBJ2-5
CSVGGRLTRDTEAFF,TGCAGCGTTGGTGGCAGGCTCACGCGGGACACTGAAGCTTTCTTT,few,-,TRBV29-1,TRBJ1-1
CASRAGLAAGTQYF,TGTGCCAGCAGGGCCGGACTAGCCGCAGGAACCCAGTACTTC,once,TRBD2,TRBV12-3/TRBV12-4,TRBJ2-5
CASSLPWGGNYGYTF,TGCGCCAGCAGCTTGCCTTGGGGCGGGAACTATGGCTACACCTTC,-,-,TRBV5-1,TRBJ1-2
CASSLTSGNTGELFF,TGTGCCAGCAGTTTGACTAGCGGTAACACCGGGGAGCTGTTTTTT,few,TRBD2,TRBV12-3/TRBV12-4,TRBJ2-2
CASSRTQGLAKNIQYF,TGTGCCAGCTCCCGGACGCAGGGTCTAGCCAAAAACATTCAGTACTTC,few,-,TRBV18,TRBJ2-4
CASSLRTTGPFNEQFF,TGTGCCAGCAGCTTACGGACTACGGGACCCTTCAATGAGCAGTTCTTC,-,-,TRBV7-8,TRBJ2-1